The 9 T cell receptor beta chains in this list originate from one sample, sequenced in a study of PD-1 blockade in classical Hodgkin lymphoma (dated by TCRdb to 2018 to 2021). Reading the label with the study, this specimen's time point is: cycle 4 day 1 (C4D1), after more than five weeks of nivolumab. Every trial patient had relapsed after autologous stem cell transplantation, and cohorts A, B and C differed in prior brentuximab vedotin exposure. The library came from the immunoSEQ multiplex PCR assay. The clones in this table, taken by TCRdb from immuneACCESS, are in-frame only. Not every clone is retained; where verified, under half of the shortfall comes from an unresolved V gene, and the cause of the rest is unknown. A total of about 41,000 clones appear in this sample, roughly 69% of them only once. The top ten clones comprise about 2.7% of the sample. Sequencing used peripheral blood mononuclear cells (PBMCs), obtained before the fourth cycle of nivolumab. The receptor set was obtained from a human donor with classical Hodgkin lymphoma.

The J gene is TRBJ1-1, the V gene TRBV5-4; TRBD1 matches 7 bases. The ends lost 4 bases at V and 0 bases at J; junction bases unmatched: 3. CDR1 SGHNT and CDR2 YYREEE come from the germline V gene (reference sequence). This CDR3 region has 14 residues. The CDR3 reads CASSKTGVNTEAFF. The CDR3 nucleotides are TGTGCCAGCAGCAAAACAGGGGTGAACACTGAAGCTTTCTTT.

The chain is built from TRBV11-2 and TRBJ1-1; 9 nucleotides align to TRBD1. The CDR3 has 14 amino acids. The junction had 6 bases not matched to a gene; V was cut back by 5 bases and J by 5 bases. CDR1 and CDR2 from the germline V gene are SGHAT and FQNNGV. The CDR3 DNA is TGTGCCAGCAGCCCGAGGACAGGGGATACTGAAGCTTTCTTT. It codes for CASSPRTGDTEAFF.

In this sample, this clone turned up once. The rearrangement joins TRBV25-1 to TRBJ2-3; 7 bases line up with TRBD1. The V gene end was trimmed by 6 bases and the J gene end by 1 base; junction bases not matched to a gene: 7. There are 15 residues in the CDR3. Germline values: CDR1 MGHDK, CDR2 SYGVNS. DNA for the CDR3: TGTGCCAGCAGATTGACAGGGTATGGCACAGATACGCAGTATTTT. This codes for CASRLTGYGTDTQYF. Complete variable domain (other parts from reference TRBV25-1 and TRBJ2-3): EADIYQTPRYLVIGTGKKITLECSQTMGHDKMYWYQQDPGMELHLIHYSYGVNSTEKGDLSSESTVSRIRTEHFPLTLESARPSHTSQYLCASRLTGYGTDTQYFGPGTRLTVL.

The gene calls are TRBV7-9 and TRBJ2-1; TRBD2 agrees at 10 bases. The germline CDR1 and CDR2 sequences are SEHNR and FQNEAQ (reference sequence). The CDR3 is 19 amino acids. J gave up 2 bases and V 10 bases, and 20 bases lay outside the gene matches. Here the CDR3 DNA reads TGTGCCACTCCCCCTACCGGGTACCAGCGGGGGGGCCCCTACAATGAGCAGTTCTTC. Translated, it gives CATPPTGYQRGGPYNEQFF. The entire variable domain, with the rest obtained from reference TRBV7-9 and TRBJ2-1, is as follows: DTGVSQNPRHKITKRGQNVTFRCDPISEHNRLYWYRQTLGQGPEFLTYFQNEAQLEKSRLLSDRFSAERPKGSFSTLEIQRTEQGDSAMYLCATPPTGYQRGGPYNEQFFGPGTRLTVL.

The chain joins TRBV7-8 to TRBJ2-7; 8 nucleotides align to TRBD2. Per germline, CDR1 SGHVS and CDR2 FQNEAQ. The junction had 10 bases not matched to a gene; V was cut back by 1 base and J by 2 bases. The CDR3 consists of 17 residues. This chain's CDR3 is CASSLGRSSGGPYEQYF. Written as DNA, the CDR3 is TGTGCCAGCAGCTTAGGCCGGAGCTCGGGGGGGCCCTACGAGCAGTACTTC.

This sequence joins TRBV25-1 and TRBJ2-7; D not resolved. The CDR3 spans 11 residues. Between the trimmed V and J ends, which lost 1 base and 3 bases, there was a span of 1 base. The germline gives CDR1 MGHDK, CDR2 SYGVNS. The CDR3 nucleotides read TGTGCCAGCAGTGAATTCTACGAGCAGTACTTC. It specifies CASSEFYEQYF.

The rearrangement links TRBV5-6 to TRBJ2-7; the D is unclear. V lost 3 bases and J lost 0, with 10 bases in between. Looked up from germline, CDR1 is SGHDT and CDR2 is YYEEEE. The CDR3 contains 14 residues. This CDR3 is CASSSPPSSYEQYF. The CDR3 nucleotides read TGTGCCAGCAGCTCCCCTCCAAGCTCCTACGAGCAGTACTTC.

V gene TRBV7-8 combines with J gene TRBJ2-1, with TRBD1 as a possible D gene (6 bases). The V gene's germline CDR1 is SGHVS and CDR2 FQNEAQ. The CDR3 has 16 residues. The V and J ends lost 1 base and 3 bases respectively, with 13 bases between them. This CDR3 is CASSLVGTNNYNEQFF. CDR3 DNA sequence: TGTGCCAGCAGCTTAGTGGGGACAAATAACTACAATGAGCAGTTCTTC.

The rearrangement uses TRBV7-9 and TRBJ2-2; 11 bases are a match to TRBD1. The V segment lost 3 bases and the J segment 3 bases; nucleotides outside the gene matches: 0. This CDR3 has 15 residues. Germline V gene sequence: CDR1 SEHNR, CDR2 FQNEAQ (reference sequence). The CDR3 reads CASSLGQGDTGELFF. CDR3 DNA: TGTGCCAGCAGCTTGGGACAGGGGGACACCGGGGAGCTGTTTTTT. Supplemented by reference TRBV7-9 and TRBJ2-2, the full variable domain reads DTGVSQNPRHKITKRGQNVTFRCDPISEHNRLYWYRQTLGQGPEFLTYFQNEAQLEKSRLLSDRFSAERPKGSFSTLEIQRTEQGDSAMYLCASSLGQGDTGELFFGEGSRLTVL.